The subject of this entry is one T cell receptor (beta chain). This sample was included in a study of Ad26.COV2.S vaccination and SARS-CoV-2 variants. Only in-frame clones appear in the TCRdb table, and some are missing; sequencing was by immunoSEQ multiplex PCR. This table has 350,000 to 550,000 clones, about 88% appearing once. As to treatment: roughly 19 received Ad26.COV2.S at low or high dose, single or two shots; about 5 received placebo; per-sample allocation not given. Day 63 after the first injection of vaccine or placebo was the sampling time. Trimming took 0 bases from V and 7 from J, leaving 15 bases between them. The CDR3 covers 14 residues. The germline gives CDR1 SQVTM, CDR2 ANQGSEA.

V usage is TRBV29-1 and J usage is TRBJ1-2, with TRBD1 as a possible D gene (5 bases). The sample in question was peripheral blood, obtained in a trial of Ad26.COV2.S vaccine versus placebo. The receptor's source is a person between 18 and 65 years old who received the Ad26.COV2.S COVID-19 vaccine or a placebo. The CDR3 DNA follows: TGCAGCGTTGAAGATCTGGCCACGAGGGGTGGCTACACCTTC. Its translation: CSVEDLATRGGYTF.